This TCR beta chain was recorded in a study of T cell repertoires in cytomegalovirus infection. Study-level background: In public TCR beta signatures, there were indications of both CMV infection and matching HLA type.

Many counts were recorded for this clonotype. Its antigen is still unknown. TCRdb called the reads again in MiXCR, with one record for every CDR3 protein. The sample records 65,000 to 90,000 distinct CDR3 sequences, roughly 3.5% being singletons. Per germline, CDR1 SGHTA and CDR2 FQGNSA. With 2 bases removed from V and 7 bases from J, the gap between germline ends came to 14 bases. The CDR3 extends over 14 amino acids. Notes on the study in general: CMV-specific TCR beta clonotypes restricted by HLA-C dominated the ex vivo response. Public TCR beta family frequency separated CMV-and-HLA carriers, including in an independent cohort.

Specimen: PBMCs. V is TRBV7-2 and J is TRBJ1-2, with D uncertain. The clonotype comes from a human donor in good health (CMV status not recorded). Some clones in this sample may be carry-over from other donors' samples. The CDR3: CASSLMMVKGGYTF. CDR3 nucleotides: TGTGCCAGCAGCTTAATGATGGTTAAGGGTGGCTACACCTTC.